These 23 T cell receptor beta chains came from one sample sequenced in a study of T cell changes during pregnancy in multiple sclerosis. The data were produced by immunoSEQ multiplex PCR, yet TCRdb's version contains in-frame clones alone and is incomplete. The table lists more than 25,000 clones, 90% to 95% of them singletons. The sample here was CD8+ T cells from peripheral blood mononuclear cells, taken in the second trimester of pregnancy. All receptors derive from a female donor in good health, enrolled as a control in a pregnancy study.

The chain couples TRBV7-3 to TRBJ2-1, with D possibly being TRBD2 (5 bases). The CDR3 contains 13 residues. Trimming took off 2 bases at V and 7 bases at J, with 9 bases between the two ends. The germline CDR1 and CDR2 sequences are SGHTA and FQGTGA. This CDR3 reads CASSLLGDNEQFF. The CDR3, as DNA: TGTGCCAGCAGCTTACTGGGAGATAATGAGCAGTTCTTC.

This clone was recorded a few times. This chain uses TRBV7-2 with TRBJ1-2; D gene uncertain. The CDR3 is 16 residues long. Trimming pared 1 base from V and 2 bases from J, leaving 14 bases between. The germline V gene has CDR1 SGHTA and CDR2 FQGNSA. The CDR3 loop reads CASSLDKAGTNYGYTF. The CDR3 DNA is TGTGCCAGCAGCTTAGACAAAGCAGGAACCAACTATGGCTACACCTTC. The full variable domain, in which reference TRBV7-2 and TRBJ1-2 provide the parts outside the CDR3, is GAGVSQSPSNKVTEKGKDVELRCDPISGHTALYWYRQSLGQGLEFLIYFQGNSAPDKSGLPSDRFSAERTGGSVSTLTIQRTQQEDSAVYLCASSLDKAGTNYGYTFGSGTRLTVV.

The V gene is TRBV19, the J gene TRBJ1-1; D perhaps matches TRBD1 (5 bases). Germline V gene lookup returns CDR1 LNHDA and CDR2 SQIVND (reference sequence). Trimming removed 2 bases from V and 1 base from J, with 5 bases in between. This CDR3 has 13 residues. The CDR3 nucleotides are TGTGCCAGTAGTATACAGGGGAACACTGAAGCTTTCTTT. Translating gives CASSIQGNTEAFF.

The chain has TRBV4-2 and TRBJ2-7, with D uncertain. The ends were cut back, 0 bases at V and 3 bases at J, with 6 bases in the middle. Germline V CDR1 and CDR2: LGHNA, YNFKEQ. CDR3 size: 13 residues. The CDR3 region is CASSQDLGYEQYF. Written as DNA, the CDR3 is TGTGCCAGCAGCCAAGACCTCGGCTACGAGCAGTACTTC.

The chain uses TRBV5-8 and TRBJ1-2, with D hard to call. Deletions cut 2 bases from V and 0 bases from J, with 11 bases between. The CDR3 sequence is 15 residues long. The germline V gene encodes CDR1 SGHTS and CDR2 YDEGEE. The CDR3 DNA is TGTGCCAGCAGCTTATTAGCCAAATCTAACTATGGCTACACCTTC. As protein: CASSLLAKSNYGYTF.

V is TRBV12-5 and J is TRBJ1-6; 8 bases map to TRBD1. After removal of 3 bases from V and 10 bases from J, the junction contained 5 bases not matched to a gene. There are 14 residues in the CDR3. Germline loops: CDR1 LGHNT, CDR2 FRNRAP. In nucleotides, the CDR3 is TGTGCTAGTGGTTTTGGACAGGGAATGTCACCCCTCCACTTT. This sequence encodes CASGFGQGMSPLHF.

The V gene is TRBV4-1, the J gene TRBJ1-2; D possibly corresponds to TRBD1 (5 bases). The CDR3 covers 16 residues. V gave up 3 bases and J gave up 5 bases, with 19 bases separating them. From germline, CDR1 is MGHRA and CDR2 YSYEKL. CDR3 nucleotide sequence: TGCGCCAGCAGCCAGGACGGATCGGGGGTCTGGTATGGCTACACCTTC. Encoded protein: CASSQDGSGVWYGYTF.

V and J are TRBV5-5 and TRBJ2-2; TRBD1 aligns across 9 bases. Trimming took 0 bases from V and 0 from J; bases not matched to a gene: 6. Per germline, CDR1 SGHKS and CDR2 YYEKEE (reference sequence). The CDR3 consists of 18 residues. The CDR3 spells CASSLEGQGAANTGELFF. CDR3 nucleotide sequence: TGTGCCAGCAGCTTGGAGGGACAGGGAGCCGCGAACACCGGGGAGCTGTTTTTT.

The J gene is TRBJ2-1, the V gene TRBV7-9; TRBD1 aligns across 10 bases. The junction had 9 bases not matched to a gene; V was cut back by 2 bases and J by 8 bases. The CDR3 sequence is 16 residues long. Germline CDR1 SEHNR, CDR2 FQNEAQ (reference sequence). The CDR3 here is CASSLIAGQGIDEQFF. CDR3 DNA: TGTGCCAGCAGCTTAATCGCGGGACAGGGGATCGATGAGCAGTTCTTC.

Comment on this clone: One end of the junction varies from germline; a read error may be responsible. The CDR3 DNA sequence: TGTGCCAGCCGTGACGGTGCGAACACCGGGGAGCTGTTTTTT. Its protein is CASRDGANTGELFF. V usage is TRBV2 and J usage is TRBJ2-2, with D unclear. The CDR3 loop spans 14 amino acids. From germline, CDR1 is SNHLY and CDR2 FYNNEI.

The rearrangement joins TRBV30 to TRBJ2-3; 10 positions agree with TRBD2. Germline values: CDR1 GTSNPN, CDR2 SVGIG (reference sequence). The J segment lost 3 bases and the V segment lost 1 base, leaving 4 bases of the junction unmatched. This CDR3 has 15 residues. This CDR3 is CAWSDASGGTDTQYF. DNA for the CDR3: TGTGCCTGGAGTGACGCTAGCGGGGGAACAGATACGCAGTATTTT.

The CDR3 bases are TGTGCCAGTGGACAGAGCTCCTACGAGCAGTACTTC. Amino acid sequence: CASGQSSYEQYF. The rearrangement links TRBV19 to TRBJ2-7, with D perhaps TRBD1 (6 bases). The germline gives CDR1 LNHDA, CDR2 SQIVND (reference sequence). This CDR3 is built from 12 residues. V lost 8 bases to trimming and J lost 0 bases, with 8 bases between them.

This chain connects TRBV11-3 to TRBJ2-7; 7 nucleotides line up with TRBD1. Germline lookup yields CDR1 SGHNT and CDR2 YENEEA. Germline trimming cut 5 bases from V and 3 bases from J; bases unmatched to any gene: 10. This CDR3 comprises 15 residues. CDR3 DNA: TGTGCCAGCAGCCCCCTTTCCGGGACAGTCTACGAGCAGTACTTC. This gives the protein CASSPLSGTVYEQYF. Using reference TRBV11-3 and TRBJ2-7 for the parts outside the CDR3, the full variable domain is EAGVVQSPRYKIIEKKQPVAFWCNPISGHNTLYWYLQNLGQGPELLIRYENEEAVDDSQLPKDRFSAERLKGVDSTLKIQPAELGDSAVYLCASSPLSGTVYEQYFGPGTRLTVT.

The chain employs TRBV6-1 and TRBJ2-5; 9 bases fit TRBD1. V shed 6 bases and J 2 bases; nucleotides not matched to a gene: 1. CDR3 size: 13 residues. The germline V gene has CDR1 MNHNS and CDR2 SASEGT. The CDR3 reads CASRGQGQETQYF. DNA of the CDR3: TGTGCCAGCAGGGGACAGGGACAAGAGACCCAGTACTTC.

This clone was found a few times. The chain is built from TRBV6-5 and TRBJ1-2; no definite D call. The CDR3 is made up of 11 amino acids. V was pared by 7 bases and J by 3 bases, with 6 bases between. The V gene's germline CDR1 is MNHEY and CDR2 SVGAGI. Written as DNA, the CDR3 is TGTGCCAGCACCCCGGACTATGGCTACACCTTC. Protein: CASTPDYGYTF.

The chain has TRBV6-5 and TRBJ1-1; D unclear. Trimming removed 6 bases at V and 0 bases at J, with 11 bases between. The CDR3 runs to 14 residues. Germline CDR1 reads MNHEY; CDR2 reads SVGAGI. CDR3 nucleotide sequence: TGTGCCAGCAGAAACCAGGCAATGAACACTGAAGCTTTCTTT. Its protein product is CASRNQAMNTEAFF.

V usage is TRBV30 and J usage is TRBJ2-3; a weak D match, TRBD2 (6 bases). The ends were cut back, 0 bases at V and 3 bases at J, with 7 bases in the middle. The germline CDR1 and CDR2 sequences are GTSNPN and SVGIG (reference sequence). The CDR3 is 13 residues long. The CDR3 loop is CAWSVGGTDTQYF. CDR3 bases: TGTGCCTGGAGTGTTGGGGGGACAGATACGCAGTATTTT.

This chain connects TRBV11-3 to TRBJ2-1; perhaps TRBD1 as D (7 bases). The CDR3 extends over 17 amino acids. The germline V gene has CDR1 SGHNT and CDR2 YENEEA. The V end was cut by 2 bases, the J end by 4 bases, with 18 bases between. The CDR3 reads CASSLPLTGRFYNEQFF. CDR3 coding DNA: TGTGCCAGCAGCTTACCATTGACAGGGAGGTTTTACAATGAGCAGTTCTTC.

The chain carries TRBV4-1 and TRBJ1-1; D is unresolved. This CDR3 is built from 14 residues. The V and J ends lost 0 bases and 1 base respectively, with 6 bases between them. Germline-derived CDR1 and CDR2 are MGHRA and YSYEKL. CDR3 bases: TGCGCCAGCAGCCAAGAGGCGGGGAACACTGAAGCTTTCTTT. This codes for CASSQEAGNTEAFF.

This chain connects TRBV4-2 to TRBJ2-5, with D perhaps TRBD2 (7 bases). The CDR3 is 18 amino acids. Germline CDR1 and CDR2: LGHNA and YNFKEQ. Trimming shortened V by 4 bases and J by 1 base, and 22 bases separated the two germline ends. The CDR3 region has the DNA TGTGCCAGCAGCCTTAGACTCGGACGGGGGGCAACCCAAGAGACCCAGTACTTC. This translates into CASSLRLGRGATQETQYF.

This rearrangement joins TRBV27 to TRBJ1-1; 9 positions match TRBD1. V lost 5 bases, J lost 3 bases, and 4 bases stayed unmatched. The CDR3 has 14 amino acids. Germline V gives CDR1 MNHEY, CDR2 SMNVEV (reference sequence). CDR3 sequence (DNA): TGTGCCAGCAGTACCCGACAGGGGGACACTGAAGCTTTCTTT. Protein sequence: CASSTRQGDTEAFF.

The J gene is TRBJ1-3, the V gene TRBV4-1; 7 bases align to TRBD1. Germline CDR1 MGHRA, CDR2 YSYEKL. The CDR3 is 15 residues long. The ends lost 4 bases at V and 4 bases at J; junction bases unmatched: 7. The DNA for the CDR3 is TGCGCCAGCAGCCCCACGGGCAGGGGGGGAAACACCATATATTTT. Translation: CASSPTGRGGNTIYF.

CDR3 nucleotide sequence: TGTGCCTGGAGTGTAAGTTGGGGGGGCCGGGGCACAGATACGCAGTATTTT. Translating gives CAWSVSWGGRGTDTQYF. The chain joins TRBV30 to TRBJ2-3; D is perhaps TRBD2 (7 bases). The CDR3 covers 17 residues. The germline V gene encodes CDR1 GTSNPN and CDR2 SVGIG (reference sequence). V was trimmed by 0 bases and J by 1 base, leaving 17 bases between them.